A single sample gave rise to the 31 T cell receptor beta chains below, sequenced in a study of T cells in Graves' hyperthyroidism and ophthalmopathy. From RNA transcripts, TCR beta CDR3 regions were amplified. First-round RT-PCR of the TCR CDR3 relied on the HTBI primer set. Each CDR3 protein gets one entry after TCRdb re-called the multiplex PCR reads with MiXCR. The data contain 350,000 or so distinct CDR3 sequences, roughly 18% of them singletons. The sample comprised blood. All receptors derive from a middle-aged woman with Graves' ophthalmopathy.

This clonotype was seen many times. This chain uses TRBV12-3 or TRBV12-4 with TRBJ1-1; D gene ambiguous. V was shortened by 7 bases and J by 2 bases, with 11 bases between the two germline ends. The CDR3 contains 13 residues. This chain's CDR3 is CASNGASNTEAFF. The CDR3 DNA is TGTGCCAGCAACGGCGCCAGTAACACTGAAGCTTTCTTT.

In its sample, this clonotype was seen many times. The chain employs TRBV7-9 and TRBJ2-4, with 10 bases matching TRBD2. V gave up 5 bases and J gave up 2 bases; unmatched junction bases: 6. The CDR3 runs 16 residues. Germline V gene sequence: CDR1 SEHNR, CDR2 FQNEAQ (reference sequence). The CDR3 region has the DNA TGTGCCAGCAGCACTAAGACTAGCGGGTCCAAAAACATTCAGTACTTC. Amino acid sequence: CASSTKTSGSKNIQYF.

About this clonotype: This is likely a read error, given that the CDR3 carries no conserved phenylalanine or tryptophan at its end. The V and J genes are TRBV24-1 and TRBJ2-4; 10 bases are shared with TRBD1. V shed 3 bases, J shed 1 base, and the junction held 2 bases outside the gene matches. The CDR3 is 16 amino acids. Germline assignment: CDR1 KGHDR and CDR2 SFDVKD. The CDR3 spells CATSDGQGDAKNIQYL. CDR3 in DNA: TGTGCCACCAGTGATGGACAGGGGGACGCCAAAAACATTCAGTACCTC.

At least ten counts were recorded for this clonotype. The rearrangement uses TRBV14 and TRBJ2-5; D ambiguous. This CDR3 is 13 amino acids long. From germline, CDR1 is SGHDN and CDR2 FVKESK. The ends were cut back, 3 bases at V and 5 bases at J, with 10 bases in the middle. The CDR3 reads CASSQLLVETQYF. The CDR3 DNA reads TGTGCCAGCAGCCAGTTACTCGTGGAGACCCAGTACTTC.

The gene calls are TRBV15 and TRBJ2-5, with D possibly matching TRBD1 (6 bases). V was clipped by 5 bases and J by 5 bases, with 18 bases between them. The germline CDR1 and CDR2 sequences are LNHNV and YYDKDF (reference sequence). This CDR3 is 15 amino acids long. The CDR3 nucleotides read TGTGCCACCAGCGCCACAGGGTGGGATTGGGAGACCCAGTACTTC. Protein sequence: CATSATGWDWETQYF.

This clonotype appeared many times. This rearrangement joins TRBV28 to TRBJ2-7; weak D call: TRBD1 (6 bases). V dropped 5 bases and J dropped 2 bases, with 16 bases sitting between them. CDR3 length equals 15 residues. Germline V gives CDR1 MDHEN, CDR2 SYDVKM. For the CDR3, the DNA is TGTGCCAGCAGTCCGTGGACAGAGGCCGCCTACGAGCAGTACTTC. This encodes CASSPWTEAAYEQYF.

This clonotype was detected many times. This sequence joins TRBV19 and TRBJ2-1, with TRBD2 as a possible D gene (6 bases). V lost 9 bases, J lost 6 bases, and 18 bases lay in between. The germline V gene encodes CDR1 LNHDA and CDR2 SQIVND (reference sequence). CDR3 length equals 14 residues. This chain's CDR3 is CASSSGRDFNEQFF. CDR3 nucleotide sequence: TGTGCCAGCTCATCAGGGCGGGACTTCAATGAGCAGTTCTTC.

This chain connects TRBV29-1 to TRBJ1-2; D perhaps matches TRBD1 (5 bases). V was pared by 0 bases and J by 8 bases, with 13 bases between. The length of the CDR3 is 13 residues. Germline CDR1 and CDR2: SQVTM and ANQGSEA. Here the CDR3 DNA reads TGCAGCGTTGAAGATCGAAGGGAGGGGGGCTACACCTTC. It specifies CSVEDRREGGYTF.

This clonotype was counted ten times or more. This rearrangement joins TRBV28 to TRBJ2-5; D might be TRBD2 (5 bases). CDR1 and CDR2 (germline): MDHEN, SYDVKM. Trimming stripped 1 base from V and 4 bases from J, with 13 bases between. The CDR3 runs 15 residues. The CDR3 loop reads CASSLSTLSGETQYF. In nucleotides, the CDR3 is TGTGCCAGCAGTTTATCTACTCTCAGCGGAGAGACCCAGTACTTC.

This chain links TRBV28 with TRBJ1-2; TRBD1 might be the D (6 bases). This CDR3 region has 13 residues. Trimming took 6 bases from V and 8 from J, leaving 16 bases between them. Germline loops: CDR1 MDHEN, CDR2 SYDVKM. CDR3 amino acids: CASRSAGVAGYTF. CDR3 coding DNA: TGTGCCAGCAGATCCGCAGGGGTAGCAGGCTACACCTTC.

This clonotype has at least ten counts. This chain links TRBV28 with TRBJ1-1; D is unresolved. This CDR3 is 13 amino acids long. The V end lost 2 bases, the J end lost 4 bases, and 8 bases lay between the germline ends. Per germline, CDR1 MDHEN and CDR2 SYDVKM. The DNA for the CDR3 is TGTGCCAGCAGTTTAAGGCATGGCACTGAAGCTTTCTTT. It is translated as CASSLRHGTEAFF.

The J gene is TRBJ2-7, the V gene TRBV2; 9 bases align to TRBD1. The V segment lost 6 bases and the J segment 7 bases; nucleotides outside the gene matches: 10. The CDR3 length is 14 residues. Germline-derived CDR1 and CDR2 are SNHLY and FYNNEI. The CDR3 spells CASSPRDRVEEQYF. The CDR3 DNA sequence: TGTGCCAGCAGCCCCAGGGACAGGGTGGAGGAGCAGTACTTC. Based on the CDR3 plus reference TRBV2 and TRBJ2-7, the full variable domain is EPEVTQTPSHQVTQMGQEVILRCVPISNHLYFYWYRQILGQKVEFLVSFYNNEISEKSEIFDDQFSVERPDGSNFTLKIRSTKLEDSAMYFCASSPRDRVEEQYFGPGTRLTVT.

Many counts were recorded for this clonotype. This chain links TRBV27 with TRBJ2-5, with 7 bases that match TRBD2. CDR3 length: 10 residues. Unmatched junction bases numbered 3, after V lost 10 bases and J lost 7 bases. Germline assignment: CDR1 MNHEY and CDR2 SMNVEV (reference sequence). CDR3: CAIGRGTQYF. The CDR3, as DNA: TGTGCCATTGGGAGGGGGACCCAGTACTTC.

The gene calls are TRBV6-1 and TRBJ1-1; D possibly corresponds to TRBD1 (6 bases). The CDR3 loop spans 14 amino acids. Trimming took off 4 bases at V and 1 base at J, with 10 bases between the two ends. CDR1 and CDR2 (germline): MNHNS, SASEGT. CDR3 protein: CASSVLGANTEAFF. In DNA, the CDR3 is TGTGCCAGCAGTGTTCTGGGGGCGAACACTGAAGCTTTCTTT.

V is TRBV9 and J is TRBJ2-5, with D unresolved. The CDR3 runs to 15 residues. V was trimmed by 0 bases and J by 0 bases, leaving 9 bases between them. Germline CDR1 is SGDLS and CDR2 is YYNGEE. The CDR3 is CASSVVTANQETQYF. CDR3 bases: TGTGCCAGCAGCGTAGTGACCGCAAACCAAGAGACCCAGTACTTC.

This clonotype has ten or more counts. The V and J genes are TRBV12-3 or TRBV12-4 and TRBJ2-7; no clear D gene. The CDR3 is made up of 17 amino acids. Trimming stripped 5 bases from V and 0 bases from J, with 20 bases between. The CDR3 DNA reads as TGTGCCAGCAGTCGCGCCCCGGACGGCGCTAGCTCCTACGAGCAGTACTTC. Amino acid sequence: CASSRAPDGASSYEQYF.

This clonotype was counted only a few times. V and J are TRBV5-1 and TRBJ2-5; D unresolved. CDR3 length: 14 residues. The V gene lost 2 bases and the J gene lost 4 bases, with 12 bases spanning the gap. The germline V gene encodes CDR1 SGHRS and CDR2 YFSETQ. DNA for the CDR3: TGCGCCAGCAGCTTAATTGGGTTAGCAGAGACCCAGTACTTC. The encoded protein is CASSLIGLAETQYF. The whole variable domain, remainder taken from reference TRBV5-1 and TRBJ2-5, is KAGVTQTPRYLIKTRGQQVTLSCSPISGHRSVSWYQQTPGQGLQFLFEYFSETQRNKGNFPGRFSGRQFSNSRSEMNVSTLELGDSALYLCASSLIGLAETQYFGPGTRLLVL.

This clonotype was picked up many times. V is TRBV6-1 and J is TRBJ2-7; tentatively, D is TRBD1 (5 bases). CDR1 is MNHNS, CDR2 SASEGT, per germline. This CDR3 spans 16 amino acids. V shed 5 bases and J shed 7 bases, with 24 bases lying between them. In nucleotides, the CDR3 is TGTGCCAGCAGTCCCATTGACAGACATCCCTTCTTGGAGCAGTACTTC. This translates into CASSPIDRHPFLEQYF.

This sequence joins TRBV25-1 and TRBJ2-5; tentatively, D is TRBD1 (5 bases). The V end lost 4 bases, the J end lost 3 bases, and 9 bases lay between the germline ends. Germline V gene data show CDR1 as MGHDK and CDR2 as SYGVNS. CDR3 length: 13 amino acids. CDR3 coding DNA: TGTGCCAGCAGTGCAGGGTTCAAAGAGACCCAGTACTTC. As protein: CASSAGFKETQYF.

This clonotype showed up just a few times. At one end the junction does not follow the germline gene, possibly because of a read error. The chain recombines TRBV28 with TRBJ2-7; tentatively, D is TRBD1 (5 bases). Germline CDR1 reads MDHEN; CDR2 reads SYDVKM. The CDR3 length is 13 residues. CDR3 protein: CASSPSDNYGQYF. In DNA, the CDR3 is TGTGCCAGCAGTCCATCGGACAATTACGGGCAGTACTTC.

In its sample, this clonotype was seen many times. V and J are TRBV30 and TRBJ1-2, with D hard to call. Germline V gives CDR1 GTSNPN, CDR2 SVGIG (reference sequence). This CDR3 is 18 amino acids long. V was clipped by 0 bases and J by 0 bases, with 20 bases between them. The CDR3: CAWSVSLQRLDTNYGYTF. The CDR3 DNA follows: TGTGCCTGGAGTGTAAGCCTCCAGCGACTGGATACTAACTATGGCTACACCTTC.

The chain combines TRBV2 with TRBJ1-1, with D hard to call. Trimming removed 4 bases at V and 0 bases at J, with 9 bases between. The germline gives CDR1 SNHLY, CDR2 FYNNEI. The CDR3 has 14 amino acids. CDR3: CASSVASLNTEAFF. CDR3 sequence (DNA): TGTGCCAGCAGTGTCGCCAGTCTGAACACTGAAGCTTTCTTT.

The chain combines TRBV7-2 with TRBJ1-1; a possible D gene is TRBD1 (5 bases). The V and J ends lost 1 base and 1 base respectively, with 13 bases between them. Germline CDR1 and CDR2: SGHTA and FQGNSA. The CDR3 length is 16 residues. CDR3 coding DNA: TGTGCCAGCAGCTTAGGCGCGGGACTCACGAACACTGAAGCTTTCTTT. This codes for CASSLGAGLTNTEAFF.

This clonotype was recorded at least ten times. The chain combines TRBV2 with TRBJ2-7; unclear D gene. Trimming stripped 6 bases from V and 3 bases from J, with 3 bases between. The CDR3 runs to 10 residues. The germline CDR1 and CDR2 sequences are SNHLY and FYNNEI. The CDR3 DNA is TGTGCCAGCAGGAACTACGAGCAGTACTTC. Its translation: CASRNYEQYF.

This clonotype was seen at least ten times. The chain employs TRBV27 and TRBJ2-2; possibly TRBD1 or TRBD2 for D (5 bases each). The germline V gene encodes CDR1 MNHEY and CDR2 SMNVEV (reference sequence). The V and J ends lost 1 base and 7 bases respectively, with 22 bases between them. The CDR3 runs to 18 residues. CDR3 in DNA: TGTGCCAGCAGTTTATTTCCCTCGGGACCCGAAATAGGCGGGGAGCTGTTTTTT. Translation: CASSLFPSGPEIGGELFF.

In its sample, this clonotype was seen many times. The chain employs TRBV11-2 and TRBJ2-4; D might be TRBD1 (5 bases). Germline V gene sequence: CDR1 SGHAT, CDR2 FQNNGV. CDR3 length: 13 residues. Trimming took 0 bases from V and 9 from J, leaving 9 bases between them. The CDR3 is CASSLDDRVIQYF. The CDR3 bases are TGTGCCAGCAGCTTAGACGACAGAGTCATTCAGTACTTC.

This clonotype was seen many times. This chain joins TRBV12-3 or TRBV12-4 and TRBJ1-2, with D tentatively TRBD1 (6 bases). Deletions cut 0 bases from V and 8 bases from J, with 19 bases between. This CDR3 has 16 residues. The CDR3 DNA follows: TGTGCCAGCAGTTTAGCGCTAATTGGGGGCAGGATCGGCTACACCTTC. Protein: CASSLALIGGRIGYTF.

This clonotype was detected ten times or more. This chain links TRBV28 with TRBJ2-5; 7 bases match TRBD1. From germline, CDR1 is MDHEN and CDR2 SYDVKM. The V gene end was trimmed by 5 bases and the J gene end by 5 bases; junction bases not matched to a gene: 11. The length of the CDR3 is 15 residues. The DNA for the CDR3 is TGTGCCAGCAGTCCCCCTACAGGGGCGGCGGAGACCCAGTACTTC. Protein sequence: CASSPPTGAAETQYF.

This clonotype was picked up many times. The chain couples TRBV28 to TRBJ2-7; tentatively, D is TRBD2 (10 bases). The CDR3 consists of 20 residues. The V end was cut by 3 bases, the J end by 4 bases, with 31 bases between. Germline CDR1 MDHEN, CDR2 SYDVKM. The CDR3 loop reads CASSLGRQGGSGRPLYEQYF. The CDR3 DNA reads as TGTGCCAGCAGTTTGGGACGACAGGGGGGTAGCGGGAGGCCCTTATACGAGCAGTACTTC.

This clonotype was counted many times. The chain has TRBV28 and TRBJ2-7; 7 bases line up with TRBD2. Germline CDR1 and CDR2: MDHEN and SYDVKM. V trimming: 3 bases; J trimming: 11 bases; junction bases outside the gene matches: 13. The CDR3 totals 14 residues. The CDR3 nucleotides are TGTGCCAGCAGTTTTCTCGACAGTCTGAGCGGGAAGTACTTC. The encoded protein is CASSFLDSLSGKYF.

V is TRBV7-8 and J is TRBJ2-7; D call uncertain. This CDR3 is 14 amino acids long. CDR1 and CDR2 from the germline V gene are SGHVS and FQNEAQ. The V end was cut by 0 bases, the J end by 0 bases, with 6 bases between. DNA for the CDR3: TGTGCCAGCAGCTTAGCACAGAGCTCCTACGAGCAGTACGTC. Encoded protein: CASSLAQSSYEQYV.